This T cell receptor beta chain was identified during a study of OX40 agonist ivuxolimab in advanced cancers. Study-level information: An agonistic human IgG2 monoclonal antibody against OX40 (CD134) was given. Ivuxolimab, which patients received intravenously every 2 weeks, was dosed at 0.01 to 10 mg/kg.

Researchers took blood at baseline, on cycle 4 day 1, and on cycle 7 day 1. The repertoire was sequenced with immunoSEQ multiplex PCR; TCRdb's copy has only in-frame clones and lacks some. The top ten clones hold approximately 2.6% of a sample with 75,000 to 100,000 clones, around four fifths of them seen once. Sequenced material: CD4+ or CD8+ T cells sorted from blood, taken in a trial of the OX40 agonist ivuxolimab. This sequence was found in an adult with an advanced solid tumor such as melanoma, head and neck, liver or kidney cancer.

CDR3 amino acids: CASSFEDLTRGYTF. The CDR3 DNA follows: TGTGCCAGCAGTTTTGAGGACCTTACTCGGGGCTACACCTTC. The chain uses TRBV28 and TRBJ1-2; D is unclear. V shed 3 bases and J shed 8 bases, with 16 bases lying between them. This CDR3 region has 14 residues. The germline CDR1 and CDR2 sequences are MDHEN and SYDVKM.